These T cell receptor beta chains were read from a single sample in a study of T cell responses to AZD1222 COVID-19 vaccine. Produced via immunoSEQ multiplex PCR; TCRdb's table is partial and in-frame only. Seen here are 75,000 to 100,000 clones, about 89% observed once, and the top ten hold around 1.6%. Material: peripheral blood, obtained on day 0 of AZD1222 vaccination. All receptors derive from an adult in good health. Both conserved end residues are part of each CDR3. The D gene is left open where the match is weak. A row's size may be missing; if present it is once, few, many or a size class.

clone size	D gene	V gene	J gene	CDR3 protein	CDR3 DNA
.	TRBD2	TRBV9	TRBJ2-3	CASSARLAGRTDTQYF	TGTGCCAGCAGCGCGAGACTAGCGGGGCGCACAGATACGCAGTATTTT
.	.	TRBV7-9	TRBJ2-7	CASSPPPTGPYEQYF	TGTGCCAGCAGCCCTCCCCCGACAGGTCCCTACGAGCAGTACTTC
.	TRBD1	TRBV6-5	TRBJ2-7	CASSYSGTGEYEQYF	TGTGCCAGCAGTTACTCTGGGACAGGGGAGTACGAGCAGTACTTC
.	.	TRBV28	TRBJ1-5	CASSVTNNQPQHF	TGTGCCAGTTCTGTAACCAACAATCAGCCCCAGCATTTT
.	.	TRBV5-1	TRBJ2-2	CASTSYRGHGELFF	TGCGCCAGCACCTCATACCGGGGGCACGGGGAGCTGTTTTTT
.	.	TRBV4-3	TRBJ1-2	CASSQDAQRERYGYTF	TGCGCCAGCAGCCAAGATGCGCAACGGGAGCGCTATGGCTACACCTTC
.	.	TRBV10-2	TRBJ1-2	CASGVGGYGYTF	TGCGCCAGCGGTGTGGGCGGCTATGGCTACACCTTC
once	.	TRBV29-1	TRBJ2-7	CSVGDQRTYEQYF	TGCAGCGTTGGAGACCAGCGCACCTACGAGCAGTACTTC
.	.	TRBV6-2/TRBV6-3	TRBJ2-5	CASSYVAGMRGQETQYF	TGTGCCAGCAGTTACGTCGCAGGCATGAGGGGGCAAGAGACCCAGTACTTC
.	.	TRBV2	TRBJ1-6	CASSTGSWENSPLHF	TGTGCCAGCAGTACAGGAAGCTGGGAGAATTCACCCCTCCACTTT
.	.	TRBV6-1	TRBJ1-2	CASSEPLNYGYTF	TGTGCCAGCAGTGAACCTCTCAACTATGGCTACACCTTC
.	.	TRBV27	TRBJ2-5	CASSLIAGETQYF	TGTGCCAGCAGTTTAATCGCTGGGGAGACCCAGTACTTC
.	TRBD1	TRBV5-5	TRBJ2-1	CASSSRPDRGPYNEQFF	TGTGCCAGCAGCTCGAGACCGGACAGGGGGCCCTACAATGAGCAGTTCTTC
.	TRBD1	TRBV18	TRBJ1-2	CASSTTGASGGYGYTF	TGTGCCAGCTCAACAACAGGGGCCTCGGGCGGCTATGGCTACACCTTC
.	.	TRBV5-1	TRBJ2-5	CASSLGQDPETQYF	TGCGCCAGCAGCTTGGGCCAGGACCCGGAGACCCAGTACTTC
.	.	TRBV18	TRBJ2-2	CASSPSGAGNTGELFF	TGTGCCAGCTCACCGTCCGGGGCCGGGAACACCGGGGAGCTGTTTTTT
.	TRBD1	TRBV24-1	TRBJ2-2	CATSEPGQRKGELFF	TGTGCCACCAGTGAACCGGGACAGCGAAAAGGGGAGCTGTTTTTT
.	TRBD1	TRBV19	TRBJ1-4	CASSITWDSTNEKLFF	TGTGCCAGTAGTATCACCTGGGACAGTACTAATGAAAAACTGTTTTTT
.	.	TRBV19	TRBJ2-5	CASSIGSGQETQYF	TGTGCCAGTAGTATCGGCTCGGGTCAAGAGACCCAGTACTTC
few	TRBD1	TRBV7-9	TRBJ1-4	CASSLGQSPPNEKLFF	TGTGCCAGCAGCTTGGGACAGTCCCCCCCTAATGAAAAACTGTTTTTT
.	.	TRBV10-3	TRBJ1-4	CAISPTGDPREKLFF	TGTGCCATCAGTCCGACCGGGGACCCGCGGGAAAAACTGTTTTTT
once	.	TRBV29-1	TRBJ1-1	CSVESGTVGTFF	TGCAGCGTTGAATCGGGGACGGTGGGAACTTTCTTT
.	.	TRBV30	TRBJ1-4	CAWSDLDGEKLFF	TGTGCCTGGAGTGATTTGGACGGCGAAAAACTGTTTTTT
.	.	TRBV11-3	TRBJ2-3	CASISKTSGGKRGPCDTQYF	TGTGCCAGCATCTCAAAGACGTCAGGGGGAAAGCGGGGCCCATGCGATACGCAGTATTTT
.	.	TRBV11-2	TRBJ1-1	CASSFGREGEAFF	TGTGCCAGCAGCTTCGGCAGGGAAGGTGAAGCTTTCTTT
.	.	TRBV19	TRBJ2-3	CASSILAADTQYF	TGTGCCAGTAGTATCCTAGCAGCAGATACGCAGTATTTT
.	.	TRBV30	TRBJ1-2	CAWRTGSVYGYTF	TGTGCCTGGAGAACCGGGTCCGTATATGGCTACACCTTC
once	.	TRBV5-1	TRBJ1-1	CASSSSGWNTEAFF	TGCGCCAGCAGCTCCTCAGGGTGGAACACTGAAGCTTTCTTT
.	.	TRBV10-3	TRBJ1-3	CATRDRSSGNTIYF	TGTGCCACCCGGGACCGGAGCTCTGGAAACACCATATATTTT
.	.	TRBV28	TRBJ1-1	CASSFSILGYFWAKSTNTEAFF	TGTGCCAGCAGTTTTAGTATCCTCGGTTATTTTTGGGCTAAATCGACGAACACTGAAGCTTTCTTT
once	.	TRBV6-1	TRBJ2-1	CASSELVGSAEQFF	TGTGCCAGCAGTGAATTAGTAGGGAGCGCTGAGCAGTTCTTC
.	TRBD1	TRBV2	TRBJ2-7	CASSFTDRGQYF	TGTGCCAGCAGTTTCACTGACAGGGGGCAGTACTTC
.	.	TRBV19	TRBJ1-6	CASSNPLASYNSPLHF	TGTGCCAGTAGTAACCCTTTGGCCAGTTATAATTCACCCCTCCACTTT